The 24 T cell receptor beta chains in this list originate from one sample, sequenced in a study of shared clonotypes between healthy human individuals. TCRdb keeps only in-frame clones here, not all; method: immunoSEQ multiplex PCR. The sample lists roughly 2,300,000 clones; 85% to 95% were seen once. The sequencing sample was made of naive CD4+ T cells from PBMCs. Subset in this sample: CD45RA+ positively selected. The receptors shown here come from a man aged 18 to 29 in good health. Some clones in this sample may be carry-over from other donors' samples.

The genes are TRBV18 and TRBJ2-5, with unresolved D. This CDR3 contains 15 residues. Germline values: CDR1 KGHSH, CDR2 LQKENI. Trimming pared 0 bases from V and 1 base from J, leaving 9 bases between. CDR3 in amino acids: CASSPPNFSQETQYF. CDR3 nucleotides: TGTGCCAGCTCACCACCGAACTTCTCCCAAGAGACCCAGTACTTC.

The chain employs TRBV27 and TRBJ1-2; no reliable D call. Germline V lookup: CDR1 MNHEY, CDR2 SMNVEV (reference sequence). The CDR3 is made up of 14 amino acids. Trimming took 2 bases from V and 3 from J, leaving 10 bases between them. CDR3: CASSLAGRDYGYTF. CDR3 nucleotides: TGTGCCAGCAGTTTAGCAGGCCGAGACTATGGCTACACCTTC.

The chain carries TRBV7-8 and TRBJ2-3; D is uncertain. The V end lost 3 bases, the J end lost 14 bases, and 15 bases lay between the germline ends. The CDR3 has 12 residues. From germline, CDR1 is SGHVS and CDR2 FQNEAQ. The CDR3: CASSFGLRPWYF. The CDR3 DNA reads TGTGCCAGCAGCTTCGGTCTCAGACCGTGGTATTTT. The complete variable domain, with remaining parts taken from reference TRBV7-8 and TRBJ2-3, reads GAGVSQSPRYKVAKRGQDVALRCDPISGHVSLFWYQQALGQGPEFLTYFQNEAQLDKSGLPSDRFFAERPEGSVSTLKIQRTQQEDSAVYLCASSFGLRPWYFGPGTRLTVL.

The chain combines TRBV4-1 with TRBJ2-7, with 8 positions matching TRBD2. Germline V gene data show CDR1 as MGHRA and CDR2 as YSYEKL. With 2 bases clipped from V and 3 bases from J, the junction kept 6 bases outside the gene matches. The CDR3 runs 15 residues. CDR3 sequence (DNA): TGCGCCAGCAGCCAAACCAGCGGGAGTATCTACGAGCAGTACTTC. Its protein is CASSQTSGSIYEQYF.

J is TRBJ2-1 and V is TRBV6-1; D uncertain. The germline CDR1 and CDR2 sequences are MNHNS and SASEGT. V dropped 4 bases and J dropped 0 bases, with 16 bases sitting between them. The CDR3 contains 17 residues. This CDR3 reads CASSAPITLSSYNEQFF. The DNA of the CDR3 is TGTGCCAGCAGTGCGCCAATTACACTGAGCTCCTACAATGAGCAGTTCTTC.

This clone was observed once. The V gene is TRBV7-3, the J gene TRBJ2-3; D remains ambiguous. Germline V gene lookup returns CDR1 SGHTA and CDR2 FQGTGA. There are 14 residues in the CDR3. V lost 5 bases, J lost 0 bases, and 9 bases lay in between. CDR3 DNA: TGTGCCAGCAGCCTATGGTCGAGCACAGATACGCAGTATTTT. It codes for CASSLWSSTDTQYF.

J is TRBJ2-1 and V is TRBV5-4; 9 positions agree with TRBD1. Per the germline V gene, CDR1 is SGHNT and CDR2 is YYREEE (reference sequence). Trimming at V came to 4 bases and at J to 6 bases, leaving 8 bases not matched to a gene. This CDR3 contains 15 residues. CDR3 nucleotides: TGTGCCAGCAGCAGGTGGGACAGGGAGGTCAATGAGCAGTTCTTC. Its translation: CASSRWDREVNEQFF.

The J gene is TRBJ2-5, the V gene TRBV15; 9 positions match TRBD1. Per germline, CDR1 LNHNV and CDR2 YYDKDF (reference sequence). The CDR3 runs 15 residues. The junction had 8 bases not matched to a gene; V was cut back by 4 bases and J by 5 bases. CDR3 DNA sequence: TGTGCCACCAGCACATGGACAGGGGTGATGGAGACCCAGTACTTC. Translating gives CATSTWTGVMETQYF.

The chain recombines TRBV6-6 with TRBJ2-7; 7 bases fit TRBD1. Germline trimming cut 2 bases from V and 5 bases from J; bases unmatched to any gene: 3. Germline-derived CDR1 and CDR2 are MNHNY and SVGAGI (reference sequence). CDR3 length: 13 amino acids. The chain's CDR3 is CASSYRTGDEQYF. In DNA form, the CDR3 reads TGTGCCAGCAGTTACCGGACAGGTGACGAGCAGTACTTC.

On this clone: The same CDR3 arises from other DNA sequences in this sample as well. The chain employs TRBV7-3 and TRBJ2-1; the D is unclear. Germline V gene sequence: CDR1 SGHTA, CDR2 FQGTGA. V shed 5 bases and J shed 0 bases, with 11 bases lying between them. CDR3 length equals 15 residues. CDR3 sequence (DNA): TGTGCCAGCAGCCTATCCCGGAGCTCCTACAATGAGCAGTTCTTC. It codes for CASSLSRSSYNEQFF.

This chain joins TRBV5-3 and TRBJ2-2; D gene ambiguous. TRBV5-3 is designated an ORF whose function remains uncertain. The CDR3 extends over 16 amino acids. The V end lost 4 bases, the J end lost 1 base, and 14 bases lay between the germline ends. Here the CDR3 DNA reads TGTGCCAGAAGCACATGGCGGCCCGGGAACACCGGGGAGCTGTTTTTT. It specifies CARSTWRPGNTGELFF.

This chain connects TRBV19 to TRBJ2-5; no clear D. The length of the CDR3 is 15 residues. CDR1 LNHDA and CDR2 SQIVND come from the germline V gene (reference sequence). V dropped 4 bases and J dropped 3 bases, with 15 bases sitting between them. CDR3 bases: TGTGCCAGTAGTACCCAAGTAAGACCAAAAGAGACCCAGTACTTC. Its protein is CASSTQVRPKETQYF.

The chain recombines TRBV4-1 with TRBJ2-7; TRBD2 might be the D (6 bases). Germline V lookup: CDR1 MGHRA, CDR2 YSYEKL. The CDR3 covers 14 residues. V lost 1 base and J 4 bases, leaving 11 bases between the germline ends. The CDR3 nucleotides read TGCGCCAGCAGCCAAGGCGGTCGGGAGTACGAGCAGTACTTC. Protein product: CASSQGGREYEQYF.

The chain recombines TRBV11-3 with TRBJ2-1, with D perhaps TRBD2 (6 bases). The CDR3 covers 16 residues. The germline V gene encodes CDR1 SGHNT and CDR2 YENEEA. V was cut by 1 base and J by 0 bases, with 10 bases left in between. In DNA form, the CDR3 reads TGTGCCAGCAGCTTAGGTGCGGGAAGCTCCTACAATGAGCAGTTCTTC. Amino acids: CASSLGAGSSYNEQFF.

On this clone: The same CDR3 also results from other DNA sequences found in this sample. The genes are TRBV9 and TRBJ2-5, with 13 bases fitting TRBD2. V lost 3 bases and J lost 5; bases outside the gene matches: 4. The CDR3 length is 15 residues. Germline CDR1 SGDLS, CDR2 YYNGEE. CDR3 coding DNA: TGTGCCAGCAGCGCAGGACTAGCGGGAGCGGAGACCCAGTACTTC. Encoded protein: CASSAGLAGAETQYF.

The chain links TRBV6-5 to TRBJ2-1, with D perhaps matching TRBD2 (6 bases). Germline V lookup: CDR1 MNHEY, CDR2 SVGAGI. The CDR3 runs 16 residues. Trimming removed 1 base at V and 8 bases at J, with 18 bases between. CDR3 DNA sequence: TGTGCCAGCAGTTACTTCCCGGGACGGAGGGGTGATGAGCAGTTCTTC. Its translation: CASSYFPGRRGDEQFF.

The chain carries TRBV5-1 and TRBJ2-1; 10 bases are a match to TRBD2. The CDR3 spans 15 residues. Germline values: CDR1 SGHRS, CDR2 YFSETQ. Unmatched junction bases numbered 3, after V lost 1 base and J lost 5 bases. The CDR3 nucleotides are TGCGCCAGCAGCTTGACTAGCGGGACCCACAATGAGCAGTTCTTC. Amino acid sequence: CASSLTSGTHNEQFF.

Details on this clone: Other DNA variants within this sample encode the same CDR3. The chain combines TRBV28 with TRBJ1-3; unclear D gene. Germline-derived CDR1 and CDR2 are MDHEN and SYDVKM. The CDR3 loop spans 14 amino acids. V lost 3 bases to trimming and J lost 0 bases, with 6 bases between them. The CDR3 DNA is TGTGCCAGCAGTTTTTCCAGCTCTGGAAACACCATATATTTT. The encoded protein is CASSFSSSGNTIYF.

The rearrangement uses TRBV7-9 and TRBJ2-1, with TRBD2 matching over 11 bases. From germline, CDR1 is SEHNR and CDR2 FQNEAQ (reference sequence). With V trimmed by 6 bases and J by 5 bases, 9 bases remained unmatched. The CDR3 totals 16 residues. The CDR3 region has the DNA TGTGCCAGCAGGGATCATAGCGGGAGGGCCGACAATGAGCAGTTCTTC. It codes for CASRDHSGRADNEQFF. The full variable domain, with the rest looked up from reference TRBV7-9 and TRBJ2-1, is DTGVSQNPRHKITKRGQNVTFRCDPISEHNRLYWYRQTLGQGPEFLTYFQNEAQLEKSRLLSDRFSAERPKGSFSTLEIQRTEQGDSAMYLCASRDHSGRADNEQFFGPGTRLTVL.

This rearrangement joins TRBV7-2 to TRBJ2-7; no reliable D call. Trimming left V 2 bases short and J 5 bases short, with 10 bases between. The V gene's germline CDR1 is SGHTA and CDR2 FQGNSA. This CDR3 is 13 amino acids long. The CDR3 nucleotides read TGTGCCAGCAGCTTATCCCCGCCCAACGAGCAGTACTTC. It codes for CASSLSPPNEQYF.

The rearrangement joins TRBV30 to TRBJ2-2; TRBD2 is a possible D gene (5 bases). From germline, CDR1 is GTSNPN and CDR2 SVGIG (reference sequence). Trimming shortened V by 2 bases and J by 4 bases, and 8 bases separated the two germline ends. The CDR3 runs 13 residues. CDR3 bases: TGTGCCTGGAGTATGAGCGGCACCGGGGAGCTGTTTTTT. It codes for CAWSMSGTGELFF.

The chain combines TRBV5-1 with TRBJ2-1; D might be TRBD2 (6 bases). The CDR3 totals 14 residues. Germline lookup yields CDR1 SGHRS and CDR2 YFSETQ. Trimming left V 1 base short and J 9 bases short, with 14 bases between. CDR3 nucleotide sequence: TGCGCCAGCAGCTTGCTGGAGTGGAGGGGTGAGCAGTTCTTC. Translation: CASSLLEWRGEQFF.

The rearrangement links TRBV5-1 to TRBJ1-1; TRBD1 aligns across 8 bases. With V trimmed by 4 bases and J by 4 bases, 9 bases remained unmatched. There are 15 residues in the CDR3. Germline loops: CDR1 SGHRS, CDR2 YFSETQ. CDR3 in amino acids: CASSQAKQGGTEAFF. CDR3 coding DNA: TGCGCCAGCAGCCAAGCCAAACAGGGGGGCACTGAAGCTTTCTTT.

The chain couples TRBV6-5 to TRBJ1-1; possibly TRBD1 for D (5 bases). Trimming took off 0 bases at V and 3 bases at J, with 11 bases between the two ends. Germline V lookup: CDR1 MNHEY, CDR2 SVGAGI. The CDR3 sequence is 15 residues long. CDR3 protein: CASSYSIGGDTEAFF. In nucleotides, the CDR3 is TGTGCCAGCAGTTACTCGATTGGGGGGGACACTGAAGCTTTCTTT.